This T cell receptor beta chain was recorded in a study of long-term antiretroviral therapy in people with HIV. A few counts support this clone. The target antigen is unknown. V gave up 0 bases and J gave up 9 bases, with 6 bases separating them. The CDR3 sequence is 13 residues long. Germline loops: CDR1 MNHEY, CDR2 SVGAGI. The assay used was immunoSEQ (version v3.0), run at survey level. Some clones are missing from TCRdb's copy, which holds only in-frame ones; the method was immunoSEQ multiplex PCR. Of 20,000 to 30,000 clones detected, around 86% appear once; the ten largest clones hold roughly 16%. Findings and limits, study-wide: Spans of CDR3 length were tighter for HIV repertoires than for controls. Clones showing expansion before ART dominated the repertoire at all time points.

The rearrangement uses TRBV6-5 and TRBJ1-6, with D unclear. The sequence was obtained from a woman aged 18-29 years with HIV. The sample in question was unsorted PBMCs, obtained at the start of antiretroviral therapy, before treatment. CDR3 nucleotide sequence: TGTGCCAGCAGTTACTCAGCCGTTTCACCCCTCCACTTT. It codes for CASSYSAVSPLHF.